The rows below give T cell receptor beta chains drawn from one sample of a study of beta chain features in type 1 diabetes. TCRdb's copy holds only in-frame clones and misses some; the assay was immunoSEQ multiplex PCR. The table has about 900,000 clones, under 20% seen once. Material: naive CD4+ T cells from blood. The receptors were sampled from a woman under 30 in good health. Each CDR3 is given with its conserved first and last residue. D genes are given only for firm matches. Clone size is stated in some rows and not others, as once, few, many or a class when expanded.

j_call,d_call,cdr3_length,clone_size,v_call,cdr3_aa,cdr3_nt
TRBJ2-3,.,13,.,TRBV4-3,CASSQDPERQQYF,TGCGCCAGCAGCCAAGATCCGGAGAGACAGCAGTATTTT
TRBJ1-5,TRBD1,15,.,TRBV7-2,CASSLGGGAGQPQHF,TGTGCCAGCAGCTTAGGAGGGGGCGCGGGTCAGCCCCAGCATTTT
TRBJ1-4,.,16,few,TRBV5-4,CASSSGRSVSNEKLFF,TGTGCCAGCAGCTCGGGACGGAGCGTGTCTAATGAAAAACTGTTTTTT
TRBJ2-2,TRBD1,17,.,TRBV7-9,CASSPLPGQGATGELFF,TGTGCCAGCAGCCCCCTCCCGGGACAGGGAGCCACCGGGGAGCTGTTTTTT
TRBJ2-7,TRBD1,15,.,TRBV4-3,CASSQAQGVAYEQYF,TGCGCCAGCAGCCAAGCACAGGGGGTAGCCTACGAGCAGTACTTC
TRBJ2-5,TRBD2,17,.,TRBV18,CASSPPSGLAIWETQYF,TGTGCCAGCTCACCACCGTCGGGACTAGCGATTTGGGAGACCCAGTACTTC
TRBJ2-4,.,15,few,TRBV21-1,CASVQGRPAKNIQYF,TGTGCCAGCGTACAGGGCCGACCAGCCAAAAACATTCAGTACTTC
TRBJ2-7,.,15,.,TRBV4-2,CASSQYSHGPYEQYF,TGTGCCAGCAGCCAGTACAGCCATGGACCCTACGAGCAGTACTTC
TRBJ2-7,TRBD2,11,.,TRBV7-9,CASSSSTSADF,TGTGCCAGCAGCTCTTCGACTAGCGCAGACTTC
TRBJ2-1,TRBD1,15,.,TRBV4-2,CASSQGRQGYNEQFF,TGTGCCAGCAGCCAAGGAAGACAGGGGTACAATGAGCAGTTCTTC
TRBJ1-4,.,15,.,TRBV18,CASSPRGGIREKLFF,TGTGCCAGCTCACCACGGGGAGGGATACGAGAAAAACTGTTTTTT
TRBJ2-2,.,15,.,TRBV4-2,CASSQDVSISGELFF,TGTGCCAGCAGCCAAGATGTTTCCATTAGCGGGGAGCTGTTTTTT
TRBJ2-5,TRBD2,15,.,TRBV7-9,CASSPGTSGRKTQYF,TGTGCCAGCAGCCCCGGGACTAGCGGGAGGAAGACCCAGTACTTC
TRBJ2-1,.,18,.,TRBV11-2,CASSPSLGGGPTYNEQFF,TGTGCCAGCAGCCCCTCCCTTGGGGGAGGACCGACCTACAATGAGCAGTTCTTC
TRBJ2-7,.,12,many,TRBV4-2,CASSAQGYEQYF,TGTGCCAGCAGCGCCCAGGGTTACGAGCAGTACTTC
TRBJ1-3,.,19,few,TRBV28,CASSLYSIGGMASGNTIYF,TGTGCCAGCAGTTTATATTCAATCGGCGGGATGGCCTCTGGAAACACCATATATTTT
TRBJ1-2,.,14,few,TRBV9,CASRPAGVPYGYTF,TGTGCCAGCAGGCCTGCGGGGGTCCCCTATGGCTACACCTTC
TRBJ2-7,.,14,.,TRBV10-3,CAIRAGPILYEQYF,TGTGCCATCAGGGCGGGCCCCATTCTCTACGAGCAGTACTTC
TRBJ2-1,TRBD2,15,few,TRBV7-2,CASSFGTSGSNEQFF,TGTGCCAGCAGCTTTGGGACTAGCGGGTCCAATGAGCAGTTCTTC
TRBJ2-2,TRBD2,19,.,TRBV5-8,CASHHGGLAGGPRTGELFF,TGTGCCAGCCACCATGGGGGACTAGCGGGAGGGCCACGAACCGGGGAGCTGTTTTTT
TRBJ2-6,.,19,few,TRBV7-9,CASSPVLGRGRPGANVLTF,TGTGCCAGCAGCCCCGTACTTGGGCGGGGTAGGCCTGGGGCCAACGTCCTGACTTTC
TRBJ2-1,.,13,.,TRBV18,CASSLRSRDEQFF,TGTGCCAGCTCACTCCGTTCTAGGGATGAGCAGTTCTTC
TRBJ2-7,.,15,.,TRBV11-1,CASSLSSGKSYEQYF,TGTGCCAGCAGCTTATCGTCGGGGAAAAGCTACGAGCAGTACTTC
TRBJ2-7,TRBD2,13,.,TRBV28,CASRASGRYEQYF,TGTGCCAGCAGGGCTAGCGGGAGATACGAGCAGTACTTC
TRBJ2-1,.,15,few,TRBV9,CASSPRPWGYNEQFF,TGTGCCAGCAGCCCTCGACCCTGGGGCTACAATGAGCAGTTCTTC
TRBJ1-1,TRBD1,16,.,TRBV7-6,CASSLATGQGSSEAFF,TGTGCCAGCAGCTTAGCCACGGGACAGGGGAGTTCTGAAGCTTTCTTT
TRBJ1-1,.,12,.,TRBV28,CASSLTGTEAFF,TGTGCCAGCAGTTTAACGGGAACTGAAGCTTTCTTT
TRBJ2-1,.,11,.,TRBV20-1,CSASSAAEQFF,TGCAGTGCTAGTTCAGCGGCTGAGCAGTTCTTC
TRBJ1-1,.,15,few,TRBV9,CASSVDPGTNTEAFF,TGTGCCAGCAGCGTAGACCCAGGGACGAACACTGAAGCTTTCTTT
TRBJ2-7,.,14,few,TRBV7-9,CASSLFGLSYEQYF,TGTGCCAGCAGCTTATTTGGGCTGTCCTACGAGCAGTACTTC
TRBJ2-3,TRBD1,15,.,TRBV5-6,CASSHRQGYTDTQYF,TGTGCCAGCAGCCACCGACAGGGGTACACAGATACGCAGTATTTT
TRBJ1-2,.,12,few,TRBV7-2,CASSLRLGGYTF,TGTGCCAGCAGCCTCCGTTTAGGTGGCTACACCTTC